Sequencing of this T cell receptor beta chain was carried out in a study of T cell repertoires in cytomegalovirus infection. Study at large: It was the public TCR beta signatures that indicated both CMV infection and matching HLA type.

Notes on this clonotype: Its cognate antigen is unknown.

MiXCR was run by TCRdb on the reads, yielding one entry per CDR3 protein. The table includes roughly 800,000 distinct CDR3 sequences, 25% to 35% detected once. The CDR3 totals 13 residues. V dropped 5 bases and J dropped 2 bases, with 12 bases sitting between them. Per the germline V gene, CDR1 is DFQATT and CDR2 is SNEGSKA (reference sequence). Sequenced here: cultured CD8+ T cells from PBMCs, sampled from culture after CMV antigen stimulation. The receptor was derived from a human donor in good health (CMV status not recorded). Some clones in this sample may be carry-over from other donors' samples. The rearrangement links TRBV20-1 to TRBJ1-1; D may be TRBD1 (6 bases). CDR3 protein: CSASRTDNTEAFF. As DNA, the CDR3 is TGCAGTGCTTCACGGACAGATAACACTGAAGCTTTCTTT.